This T cell receptor (beta chain) was recorded in a study of cytomegalovirus exposure and HLA in healthy donors. Unrecorded immune exposure was likely among donors, who were nominally healthy when sampled. J gave up 4 bases and V 6 bases, and 4 bases lay outside the gene matches. Looked up from germline, CDR1 is SEHNR and CDR2 is FQNEAQ (reference sequence). CDR3 length: 13 residues. It was with 60 Vbeta and 13 Jbeta primers that the PCR ran. Only in-frame clones appear in the TCRdb table, and some are missing; sequencing was by immunoSEQ multiplex PCR. The sample gives some 98,000 clones, approximately 70% of which show up once; 2% to 3% is in the top ten.

This rearrangement joins TRBV7-9 to TRBJ1-2, with TRBD1 identical over 8 bases. The receptor's source is a man in his fifties in good health and CMV-seronegative. Sequencing was done on a sample of PBMCs. The CDR3, as DNA: TGTGCCAGCAGTCAGGACAGGGTCTATGGCTACACCTTC. It is translated as CASSQDRVYGYTF.